A selection of T cell receptor beta chains follows, all from one sample in a study of shared clonotypes between healthy human individuals. Libraries were prepared by immunoSEQ multiplex PCR; TCRdb keeps only in-frame clonotypes and omits some of them. The profile shows millions of clones, approximately 94% of them singletons. What was sequenced was naive CD8+ T cells from PBMCs. Receptor source: a man younger than 35 in good health. Some clones in this sample may be carry-over from other donors' samples. CDR3s include the opening cysteine and the closing phenylalanine or tryptophan. D genes are given only for firm matches.

CDR3 protein: CAISEGTGGGDGYTF
D gene: TRBD1
J gene: TRBJ1-2
V gene: TRBV10-3

CDR3 protein: CASRYRAPGETQYF
D gene: -
J gene: TRBJ2-5
V gene: TRBV27

CDR3 protein: CASNLRGTGSYEQYF
D gene: -
J gene: TRBJ2-7
V gene: TRBV5-8

CDR3 protein: CASSKDDEQTFYGYTF
D gene: -
J gene: TRBJ1-2
V gene: TRBV21-1

CDR3 protein: CASSGLAGRHEQFF
D gene: TRBD2
J gene: TRBJ2-1
V gene: TRBV27

CDR3 protein: CASSSNPEGGMGTEAFF
D gene: -
J gene: TRBJ1-1
V gene: TRBV11-1

CDR3 protein: CAISESMLGEGYGYTF
D gene: -
J gene: TRBJ1-2
V gene: TRBV10-3

CDR3 protein: CASSLTLEETQYF
D gene: -
J gene: TRBJ2-5
V gene: TRBV28

CDR3 protein: CASSQDRTAPNYGYTF
D gene: -
J gene: TRBJ1-2
V gene: TRBV4-1

CDR3 protein: CASSTNRGGYTF
D gene: TRBD1
J gene: TRBJ1-2
V gene: TRBV9

CDR3 protein: CASSETIRAIAYEQYF
D gene: -
J gene: TRBJ2-7
V gene: TRBV6-1

CDR3 protein: CASSLGRQLQETQYF
D gene: -
J gene: TRBJ2-5
V gene: TRBV5-1

CDR3 protein: CASSLALAGLSYEQYF
D gene: -
J gene: TRBJ2-7
V gene: TRBV7-8

CDR3 protein: CAIRATSGNTDTQYF
D gene: TRBD2
J gene: TRBJ2-3
V gene: TRBV10-3

CDR3 protein: CASSQEQGTNYGYTF
D gene: -
J gene: TRBJ1-2
V gene: TRBV4-3

CDR3 protein: CAWSMFGDQPQHF
D gene: -
J gene: TRBJ1-5
V gene: TRBV30

CDR3 protein: CASSQSRDRGNNEQFF
D gene: TRBD1
J gene: TRBJ2-1
V gene: TRBV9

CDR3 protein: CASSFPKSSYNEQFF
D gene: -
J gene: TRBJ2-1
V gene: TRBV27

CDR3 protein: CASSVGSPGSNGYTF
D gene: -
J gene: TRBJ1-2
V gene: TRBV7-9

CDR3 protein: CASSFPLGGEQYF
D gene: -
J gene: TRBJ2-7
V gene: TRBV5-4

CDR3 protein: CASSQDWSAGGYEQYF
D gene: TRBD1
J gene: TRBJ2-7
V gene: TRBV4-3

CDR3 protein: CASSVGGSSYEQYF
D gene: -
J gene: TRBJ2-7
V gene: TRBV9

CDR3 protein: CASRRTSSNQPQHF
D gene: -
J gene: TRBJ1-5
V gene: TRBV6-5

CDR3 protein: CASSLFAGMGETQYF
D gene: -
J gene: TRBJ2-5
V gene: TRBV27